This passage covers 5 T cell receptor beta chains from one sample sequenced in a study of T cells after yellow fever vaccination. MiXCR, applied by TCRdb to the 5' RACE reads, yields one record per CDR3 protein. This repertoire shows approximately 600,000 distinct CDR3 sequences, approximately 13% found once; its top ten account for about 16%. The sequencing used PBMCs, collected on the day of the yellow fever booster vaccination. All receptors derive from a man aged 25 to 45 who received the YFV17D yellow fever vaccine.

This clonotype was observed a few times. This chain joins TRBV27 and TRBJ2-2, with 12 bases fitting TRBD2. This CDR3 region has 16 residues. Germline CDR1 is MNHEY and CDR2 is SMNVEV (reference sequence). The ends lost 4 bases at V and 6 bases at J; junction bases unmatched: 6. The CDR3 bases are TGTGCCAGCAGTTCCCTAGCGGGAGGGCCCGCCGGGGAGCTGTTTTTT. Protein product: CASSSLAGGPAGELFF.

This chain connects TRBV28 to TRBJ2-7; the match to TRBD2 covers 15 bases. Germline V gene lookup returns CDR1 MDHEN and CDR2 SYDVKM. V trimming: 4 bases; J trimming: 11 bases; junction bases outside the gene matches: 9. The CDR3 has 15 amino acids. CDR3 in amino acids: CASSSWTSGRAGEYF. The CDR3 nucleotides read TGTGCCAGCAGTTCGTGGACTAGCGGGAGGGCGGGGGAGTACTTC.

There are many counts of this clonotype. The chain links TRBV12-3 or TRBV12-4 to TRBJ2-1; D call uncertain. The ends were cut back, 1 base at V and 4 bases at J, with 8 bases in the middle. The CDR3 runs 14 residues. This chain's CDR3 is CASSLGRNYNEQFF. The CDR3 nucleotides read TGTGCCAGCAGTTTAGGGCGGAATTACAATGAGCAGTTCTTC.

This clonotype was seen a few times. CDR3 amino acids: CASSLITDEQYF. The CDR3 DNA is TGTGCCAGCAGCTTAATCACTGACGAGCAGTACTTC. V and J are TRBV13 and TRBJ2-7; no reliable D call. The CDR3 totals 12 residues. V shed 2 bases and J shed 5 bases, with 7 bases lying between them. From germline, CDR1 is PRHDT and CDR2 FYEKMQ (reference sequence).

This chain uses TRBV7-2 with TRBJ1-2, with D possibly being TRBD1 (5 bases). V lost 1 base and J 10 bases, leaving 19 bases between the germline ends. The length of the CDR3 is 15 residues. Looked up from germline, CDR1 is SGHTA and CDR2 is FQGNSA. The CDR3: CASSLERTSGGAYTF. CDR3 nucleotide sequence: TGTGCCAGCAGCTTAGAACGGACCTCGGGGGGAGCCTACACCTTC. Based on the CDR3 plus reference TRBV7-2 and TRBJ1-2, the full variable domain is GAGVSQSPSNKVTEKGKDVELRCDPISGHTALYWYRQSLGQGLEFLIYFQGNSAPDKSGLPSDRFSAERTGGSVSTLTIQRTQQEDSAVYLCASSLERTSGGAYTFGSGTRLTVV.